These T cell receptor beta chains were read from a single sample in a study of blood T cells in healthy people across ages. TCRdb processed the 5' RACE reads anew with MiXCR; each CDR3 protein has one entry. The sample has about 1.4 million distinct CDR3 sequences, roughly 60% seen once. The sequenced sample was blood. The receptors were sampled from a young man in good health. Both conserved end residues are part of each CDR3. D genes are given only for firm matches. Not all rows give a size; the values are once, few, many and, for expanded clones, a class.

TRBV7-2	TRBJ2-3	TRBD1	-	TGTGCCAGCAGCCTAGTTGTCGGGGACAGAGGTACAGATACGCAGTATTTT	CASSLVVGDRGTDTQYF
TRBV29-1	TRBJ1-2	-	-	TGCAGCGTTGGGACACTAAACTATGGCTACACCTTC	CSVGTLNYGYTF
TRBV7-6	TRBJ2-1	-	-	TGTGCCAGCAGCCCCCAAACCGGGACTTCCCGACACAATGAGCAGTTCTTC	CASSPQTGTSRHNEQFF
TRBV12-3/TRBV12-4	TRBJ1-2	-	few	TGTGCCAGCAGTTTAGTAGGAATTAACTATGGCTACACCTTC	CASSLVGINYGYTF
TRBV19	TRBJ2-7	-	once	TGTGCCAGTACCGGAGGCGAGCTAGCGCTGCAGTACTTC	CASTGGELALQYF
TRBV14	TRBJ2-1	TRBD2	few	TGTGCCAGCAGCCAAGGACTAGCGGGAGAGCAGTTCTTC	CASSQGLAGEQFF
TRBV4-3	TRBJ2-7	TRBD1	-	TGCGCCAGCAGCCAAGAATCCGGGACAGGCTCCTACGAGCAGTACTTC	CASSQESGTGSYEQYF
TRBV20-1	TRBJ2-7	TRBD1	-	TGCAGTGCAAAAACGGACAGGGGAACCCACGAGCAGTACTTC	CSAKTDRGTHEQYF
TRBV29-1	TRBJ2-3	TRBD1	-	TGCAGCGTCCATGGGGACAGAGACACAGATACGCAGTATTTT	CSVHGDRDTDTQYF
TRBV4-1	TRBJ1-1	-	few	TGTGCCAGCAGCCAACCGGGACCTAACACTGAAGCTTTCTTT	CASSQPGPNTEAFF
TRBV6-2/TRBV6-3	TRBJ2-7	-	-	TGTGCCAGCAAAAGATCACAGCCATATATCACCTACGAGCAGTACTTC	CASKRSQPYITYEQYF
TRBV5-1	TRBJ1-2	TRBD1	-	TGCGCCAGCAGCTTTGGGCAGGGGGCGGATGGCTACACCTTC	CASSFGQGADGYTF
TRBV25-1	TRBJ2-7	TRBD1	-	TGTGCCAGCTGTGATTCTAGAGGGGGCAACGAGCAGTACTTC	CASCDSRGGNEQYF
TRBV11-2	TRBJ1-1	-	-	TGTGCCAGCAGCTTAGGAGAATGGGGGAGGGCCGGGAACACTGAAGCTTTCTTT	CASSLGEWGRAGNTEAFF
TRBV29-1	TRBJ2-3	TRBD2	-	TGCAGCGTTGAAGTAGTGTCGGGAGGAGCAGATACGCAGTATTTT	CSVEVVSGGADTQYF
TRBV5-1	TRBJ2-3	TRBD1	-	TGCGCCAGCAGCTCCCCCGGGGCAGGGGGACGCACAGATACGCAGTATTTT	CASSSPGAGGRTDTQYF